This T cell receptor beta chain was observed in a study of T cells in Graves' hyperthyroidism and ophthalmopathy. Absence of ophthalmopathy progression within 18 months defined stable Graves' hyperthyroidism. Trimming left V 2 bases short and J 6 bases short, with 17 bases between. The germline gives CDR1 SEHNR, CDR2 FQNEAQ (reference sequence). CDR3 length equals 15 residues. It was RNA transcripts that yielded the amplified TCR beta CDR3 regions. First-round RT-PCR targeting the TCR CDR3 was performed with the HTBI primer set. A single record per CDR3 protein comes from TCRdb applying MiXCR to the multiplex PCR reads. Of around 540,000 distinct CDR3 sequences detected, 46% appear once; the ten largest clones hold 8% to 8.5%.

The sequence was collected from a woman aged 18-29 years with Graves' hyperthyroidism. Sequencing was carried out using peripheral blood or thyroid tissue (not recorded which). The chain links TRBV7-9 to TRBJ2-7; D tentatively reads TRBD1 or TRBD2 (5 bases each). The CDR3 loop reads CASSLLGALPGEQYF. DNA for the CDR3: TGTGCCAGCAGCTTACTCGGGGCCCTCCCAGGCGAGCAGTACTTC. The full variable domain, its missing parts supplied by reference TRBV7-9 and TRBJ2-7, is DTGVSQNPRHKITKRGQNVTFRCDPISEHNRLYWYRQTLGQGPEFLTYFQNEAQLEKSRLLSDRFSAERPKGSFSTLEIQRTEQGDSAMYLCASSLLGALPGEQYFGPGTRLTVT.